These T cell receptor beta chains were read from a single sample in a study of Graves' ophthalmopathy and Graves' hyperthyroidism. TCRdb processed the multiplex PCR reads anew with MiXCR; each CDR3 protein has one entry. The data show 580,000 or so distinct CDR3 sequences, with about 40% seen just once and about 4% held by the top ten. The source material was peripheral blood or thyroid tissue (not recorded which). Receptors were obtained from an adult man with Graves' hyperthyroidism. CDR3s include the opening cysteine and the closing phenylalanine or tryptophan. D genes are given only for firm matches. A row's size may be missing; if present it is once, few, many or a size class.

CDR3nt,CDR3aa,v_gene,j_gene,abundance,d_gene
TGTGCCAGCAGCTCCGGCAGACGGTGGGATACGCAGTATTTT,CASSSGRRWDTQYF,TRBV2,TRBJ2-3,NA,NA
TGTGCCAGCAGCTTGGGAACAGGGGGAACGCAGTATTTT,CASSLGTGGTQYF,TRBV7-9,TRBJ2-3,NA,TRBD1
TGCAGTGCTAACCGCCCAGCGGGGGAAACAGATACGCAGTATTTT,CSANRPAGETDTQYF,TRBV20-1,TRBJ2-3,few,TRBD2
TGCAGTGCTAGAGATCCGGACAGTAGCTCCTACGAGCAGTACTTC,CSARDPDSSSYEQYF,TRBV20-1,TRBJ2-7,NA,NA
TGTGCCAGCAGCTTGGGTGGTCCCTCCACCGGGGAGCTGTTTTTT,CASSLGGPSTGELFF,TRBV5-8,TRBJ2-2,many,NA
TGTGCCAGCAGCCAAGATGTCGCAACGCGGGAGACCCAGTACTTC,CASSQDVATRETQYF,TRBV4-2,TRBJ2-5,many,NA
TGTGCCAGCAGTCCAAGGACAGGGGGGCGTGAGACCCAGTACTTC,CASSPRTGGRETQYF,TRBV12-3/TRBV12-4,TRBJ2-5,many,TRBD1
TGCGCCAGCAGCTTGGGGACAGGGGTTAGCTACTCACCCCTCCACTTT,CASSLGTGVSYSPLHF,TRBV5-1,TRBJ1-6,many,TRBD1
TGTGCCAGCAGCCCCCACGTGCTAGCGGGACTCACAGATACGCAGTATTTT,CASSPHVLAGLTDTQYF,TRBV7-6,TRBJ2-3,NA,TRBD2
TGCAGCGTAGTTAGGCGTTCGAACACTGAAGCTTTCTTT,CSVVRRSNTEAFF,TRBV29-1,TRBJ1-1,many,NA
TGTGCCAGCAGTGTCGAACAGACCTACGAGCAGTACTTC,CASSVEQTYEQYF,TRBV2,TRBJ2-7,NA,NA
TGTGCCACCAGTGATTGGCTCACCGGGGAGCTGTTTTTT,CATSDWLTGELFF,TRBV24-1,TRBJ2-2,many,NA
TGTGCCAGCAGTGAAGCGAGGGGGACCTATAATTCACCCCTCCACTTT,CASSEARGTYNSPLHF,TRBV6-1,TRBJ1-6,many,NA
TGTGCCAGCAGCGTCCGAGGGGCTAGAGGTTCACCCCTCCACTTT,CASSVRGARGSPLHF,TRBV11-2,TRBJ1-6,many,NA
TGTGCCACCAGTGAGCGGAACACCGGGGAGCTGTTTTTT,CATSERNTGELFF,TRBV24-1,TRBJ2-2,many,NA
TGTGCCAGCAGCCGATACACTTACACTGAAGTTTTCTTT,CASSRYTYTEVFF,TRBV2,TRBJ1-1,NA,NA
TGTGCCTGGAGTGTTTGGGGATCCTATAATTCACCCCTCCACTTT,CAWSVWGSYNSPLHF,TRBV30,TRBJ1-6,NA,NA
TGCAGCTCCGACACCTTGACTGTCTACTTC,CSSDTLTVYF,TRBV29-1,TRBJ2-7,NA,NA
TGTGCCAGCAGTGAGTCTGACTCAGGCTACACCTTC,CASSESDSGYTF,TRBV2,TRBJ1-2,many,NA
TGTGCCAGCAGCCTCTTTGGGGGGACTGAAGCTTTCTTT,CASSLFGGTEAFF,TRBV7-8,TRBJ1-1,NA,NA
TGTGCCAGCAGGGCGACTGGGCGGGGTGAGCTGTTTTTT,CASRATGRGELFF,TRBV2,TRBJ2-2,NA,NA
TGTGCCAGCAGCTTGGGAACAGGGAGAGACCAGCCCCAGCATTTT,CASSLGTGRDQPQHF,TRBV5-4,TRBJ1-5,few,NA
TGCAGTGCTAGGTTTCGACAGGGAAACACTGAAGCTTTCTTT,CSARFRQGNTEAFF,TRBV20-1,TRBJ1-1,many,TRBD1
TGTGCCAGCAGCCATCGGCCCCACGAGCAGTACTTC,CASSHRPHEQYF,TRBV11-3,TRBJ2-7,NA,NA
TGCGCCAGCAGCTTGGCAATGGAGACCCAGTACTTC,CASSLAMETQYF,TRBV5-1,TRBJ2-5,many,NA
TGCGCCAGCAGCCAAGGGGGCAGCGAGACCCAGTACTTC,CASSQGGSETQYF,TRBV5-1,TRBJ2-5,many,TRBD1
TGTGCCAGCAGCCCCGGACAGTCTGAATACGAGCAGTACTTC,CASSPGQSEYEQYF,TRBV10-3,TRBJ2-7,few,NA
TGTGCCAGCAGTGGGACCTTTGACTATGGCTACACCTTC,CASSGTFDYGYTF,TRBV12-3/TRBV12-4,TRBJ1-2,many,NA
TGTGCCAGCAGCTTAAACAGGGGGAACTCGGATGAGCTGTTTTTT,CASSLNRGNSDELFF,TRBV7-8,TRBJ2-2,NA,TRBD1
TGTGCCAGCAGTCGAGGGGGGACAGAAAACACCATATATTTT,CASSRGGTENTIYF,TRBV12-3/TRBV12-4,TRBJ1-3,many,TRBD1
TGCAGCGTTGGTGGACAGCCGTTCGGGAAGGAAGCTTTCTTT,CSVGGQPFGKEAFF,TRBV29-1,TRBJ1-1,many,NA
TGTGCCAGCAGCTTGCTTCTAGGGGGCGACGAGCAGTACTTC,CASSLLLGGDEQYF,TRBV5-4,TRBJ2-7,NA,TRBD1
TGTGCCAGCAGTGAAGCTTACGGGACTGAAGCTTTCTTT,CASSEAYGTEAFF,TRBV6-5,TRBJ1-1,NA,NA
TGTGCCAGCAGCCTAAGCACCAGGGGTAGCGAACACCGGGGAGCTGTTTTT,CASSLSTRGSEHRGAVF,TRBV7-9,TRBJ2-2,NA,NA
TGTGCCAGCAGCACAGACAGGACCGATCGGTACACTGAAGCTTTCTTT,CASSTDRTDRYTEAFF,TRBV7-3,TRBJ1-1,NA,NA
TGTGCCAGCGGGAGACAGGAGGACGAGCAGTACTTC,CASGRQEDEQYF,TRBV27,TRBJ2-7,few,NA
TGCAGTGCTAGATCTGGCGAGCGGAGGGTCTACGAGCAGTACTTC,CSARSGERRVYEQYF,TRBV20-1,TRBJ2-7,NA,NA
TGTGCCAGCAGCGGAGGGGATTCCACTGAAGCTTTCTTT,CASSGGDSTEAFF,TRBV7-3,TRBJ1-1,many,NA
TGTGCCAGCAGCTTATCCGGGGACACCATATATTTT,CASSLSGDTIYF,TRBV7-9,TRBJ1-3,many,NA
TGTGCCAGCAGCGAACAGACCCAGAACACTGAAGCTTTCTTT,CASSEQTQNTEAFF,TRBV9,TRBJ1-1,NA,NA
TGTGCCAGCAGTCGCGGGACTAGCGGTCCCTACGAGCAGTACTTC,CASSRGTSGPYEQYF,TRBV10-3,TRBJ2-7,NA,TRBD2
TGTGCCACATGGGACAGGGGACCTATGAACACTGAAGCTTTCTTT,CATWDRGPMNTEAFF,TRBV5-4,TRBJ1-1,few,TRBD1
TGTGCCAGCAGCAACCCCTTTTACTCATACGAGCAGTACTTC,CASSNPFYSYEQYF,TRBV11-2,TRBJ2-7,few,NA
TGTGCCAGCAGCTTAAGGACTAGCGGTACAGATACGCAGTATTACTTC,CASSLRTSGTDTQYYF,TRBV7-9,TRBJ2-7,NA,TRBD2
TGTGCCAGCAGCTCGCACGACCTACAGGGAAGGACTGGCTACACCTTC,CASSSHDLQGRTGYTF,TRBV7-9,TRBJ1-2,NA,NA
TGTGCCAGCAGCTTAATTCCGGGACAGGGGTCTTCCGAGCAGTACTTC,CASSLIPGQGSSEQYF,TRBV7-8,TRBJ2-7,many,TRBD1
TGTGCCAGCAGCCGAAACACCGGGACTGTCTCTGGGGCCAACGTCCTGACTTTC,CASSRNTGTVSGANVLTF,TRBV2,TRBJ2-6,NA,NA
TGTGCCACCAGTGAGAGGACAGGTTCTAATGAGCAGTTCTTC,CATSERTGSNEQFF,TRBV24-1,TRBJ2-1,NA,TRBD1
TGTGCCAGCAGCCAAGGAAACCCCGGGACAGGTTACACCGGGGAGCTGTTTTTT,CASSQGNPGTGYTGELFF,TRBV7-8,TRBJ2-2,NA,TRBD1
TGTGCCAGCAGTTACTTCCCGGACAGTAAAGCTAACTATGGCTACACCTTC,CASSYFPDSKANYGYTF,TRBV6-5,TRBJ1-2,few,NA
TGTGCCAGCAGTAACGGACAGGGGGCAGTCTTGGATTCACCCCTCCACTTT,CASSNGQGAVLDSPLHF,TRBV6-5,TRBJ1-6,few,TRBD1
TGCAGCGTTGAGGTCGGCGTGGTAAAGACCCAGTACTTC,CSVEVGVVKTQYF,TRBV29-1,TRBJ2-5,few,NA
TGCAGTGCTAGTACGGCAACTAATGAAAAACTGTTTTTT,CSASTATNEKLFF,TRBV20-1,TRBJ1-4,many,NA
TGCGCCAGCAGCCAAGCCGGGGATTACGAGCAGTACTTC,CASSQAGDYEQYF,TRBV4-1,TRBJ2-7,many,NA
TGCGCCAGCAGCTTGATGGCAGGGAGCACAGATACGCAGTATTTT,CASSLMAGSTDTQYF,TRBV5-8,TRBJ2-3,NA,NA
TGTGCCAGCAGTGCTGCAGGCCGGCAAGAGCAGTACTTC,CASSAAGRQEQYF,TRBV25-1,TRBJ2-7,NA,NA
TGCAGCGTTGAAGTGGGACAACAAGAGACCCAGTACTTC,CSVEVGQQETQYF,TRBV29-1,TRBJ2-5,NA,NA
TGTGCCAGCAGCCAAGATTTCCAGGGACAGGGCTCCTCCTATAATTCACCCCTCCACTTT,CASSQDFQGQGSSYNSPLHF,TRBV4-2,TRBJ1-6,NA,TRBD1
TGTGCCACCAGTGAGACAGAGAGGGCGGACGAGCAGTACTTC,CATSETERADEQYF,TRBV24-1,TRBJ2-7,many,NA